The 29 T cell receptor beta chains listed next were all sequenced from one sample in a study of cytomegalovirus exposure and HLA in healthy donors. Primers for the PCR totalled 60 Vbeta and 13 Jbeta. Data came from immunoSEQ multiplex PCR; TCRdb stores just in-frame clones and leaves some out. Seen here are 150,000 to 200,000 clones, 73% observed once, and the top ten hold 1.5% to 2%. Sequencing was done on a sample of PBMCs. The receptors derive from a woman younger than 45 in good health and CMV-seronegative.

This clone was recorded at least ten times. The chain employs TRBV6-5 and TRBJ1-2, with D unresolved. Germline CDR1 and CDR2: MNHEY and SVGAGI. CDR3 length: 15 amino acids. Trimming left V 2 bases short and J 7 bases short, with 17 bases between. The CDR3 bases are TGTGCCAGCAGTTACCGATCTCCCCAGGTCGGTGGCTACACCTTC. Translated, it gives CASSYRSPQVGGYTF.

This chain uses TRBV9 with TRBJ2-1, with D hard to call. Germline lookup yields CDR1 SGDLS and CDR2 YYNGEE. Trimming removed 4 bases at V and 7 bases at J, with 9 bases between. The CDR3 contains 12 residues. DNA for the CDR3: TGTGCCAGCAGCCCCCCGGTTAATGAGCAGTTCTTC. The encoded protein is CASSPPVNEQFF. Using reference TRBV9 and TRBJ2-1 for the parts outside the CDR3, the full variable domain is DSGVTQTPKHLITATGQRVTLRCSPRSGDLSVYWYQQSLDQGLQFLIQYYNGEERAKGNILERFSAQQFPDLHSELNLSSLELGDSALYFCASSPPVNEQFFGPGTRLTVL.

This clone was counted only a few times. The genes are TRBV15 and TRBJ2-3; 12 bases line up with TRBD2. From germline, CDR1 is LNHNV and CDR2 YYDKDF (reference sequence). The CDR3 runs to 15 residues. Trimming at V came to 3 bases and at J to 4 bases, leaving 2 bases not matched to a gene. CDR3 residues: CATSRTSGSADTQYF. The CDR3 DNA is TGTGCCACCAGCAGGACTAGCGGGAGTGCAGATACGCAGTATTTT.

The chain uses TRBV7-2 and TRBJ1-2; D not certain. The CDR3 runs to 14 residues. CDR1 is SGHTA and CDR2 is FQGNSA in the germline V gene. The V end was cut by 2 bases, the J end by 3 bases, with 10 bases between. The CDR3 sequence: CASSLRGVYYGYTF. The CDR3 DNA is TGTGCCAGCAGCTTACGGGGAGTTTACTATGGCTACACCTTC.

The rearrangement joins TRBV7-2 to TRBJ2-5; 10 bases fit TRBD2. The J segment lost 7 bases and the V segment lost 1 base, leaving 18 bases of the junction unmatched. Germline CDR1 and CDR2: SGHTA and FQGNSA. This CDR3 contains 19 residues. CDR3 in amino acids: CASSLGLRLAGVDIGTQYF. The CDR3 nucleotides are TGTGCCAGCAGCTTAGGGTTACGGCTAGCGGGAGTAGATATTGGGACCCAGTACTTC.

This clone was counted a few times. The chain employs TRBV4-1 and TRBJ2-3; 10 nucleotides line up with TRBD2. Germline V gives CDR1 MGHRA, CDR2 YSYEKL. The trim removed 2 bases at V and 2 bases at J, leaving 1 base unmatched. This CDR3 contains 15 residues. The CDR3 protein is CASSQLAGDTDTQYF. DNA for the CDR3: TGCGCCAGCAGCCAACTAGCGGGAGACACAGATACGCAGTATTTT.

The CDR3 loop reads CASSLTGGPEAFF. CDR3 DNA: TGTGCCAGCAGCTTGACAGGGGGCCCTGAAGCTTTCTTT. J is TRBJ1-1 and V is TRBV7-6; 10 bases align to TRBD1. The germline CDR1 and CDR2 sequences are SGHVS and FNYEAQ. Trimming cost V 3 bases and J 6 bases; bases outside gene matches: 1. CDR3 length equals 13 residues.

CDR3 amino acids: CASSVEGVQPQHF. Here the CDR3 DNA reads TGTGCCAGCAGTGTGGAAGGAGTTCAGCCCCAGCATTTT. The rearrangement links TRBV6-1 to TRBJ1-5; D not certain. The CDR3 spans 13 residues. CDR1 is MNHNS, CDR2 SASEGT, per germline. V gave up 4 bases and J gave up 6 bases, with 10 bases separating them.

This clone is a singleton in its sample. The chain couples TRBV5-1 to TRBJ1-2; no definite D call. CDR1 and CDR2 (germline): SGHRS, YFSETQ. The CDR3 has 16 residues. V was clipped by 3 bases and J by 7 bases, with 22 bases between them. CDR3 nucleotides: TGCGCCAGCAGCTCCCTAGCGACGGAACCGCTGACTGGCTACACCTTC. It encodes CASSSLATEPLTGYTF.

This clone appeared a few times. The genes are TRBV19 and TRBJ1-5; D is possibly TRBD1 (6 bases). Trimming removed 6 bases from V and 4 bases from J, with 13 bases in between. Germline values: CDR1 LNHDA, CDR2 SQIVND (reference sequence). CDR3 size: 14 residues. The chain's CDR3 is CASSLTGFNQPQHF. The DNA for the CDR3 is TGTGCCAGTAGCCTCACAGGGTTTAATCAGCCCCAGCATTTT.

This clone was found once. The chain joins TRBV7-9 to TRBJ2-5, with D perhaps TRBD2 (5 bases). Germline V gene lookup returns CDR1 SEHNR and CDR2 FQNEAQ (reference sequence). The CDR3 length is 14 residues. Deletions cut 5 bases from V and 1 base from J, with 11 bases between. CDR3 region: CASSPGSLQETQYF. The CDR3 region has the DNA TGTGCCAGCAGCCCGGGGAGCCTCCAAGAGACCCAGTACTTC.

This chain links TRBV19 with TRBJ1-1, with TRBD1 identical over 7 bases. Germline assignment: CDR1 LNHDA and CDR2 SQIVND (reference sequence). Losses at the gene ends were 6 bases for V and 3 bases for J; bases not matched to a gene: 7. This CDR3 has 14 residues. The CDR3 coding sequence is TGTGCCAGTAGACGACAGGGCCTTTACACTGAAGCTTTCTTT. Protein: CASRRQGLYTEAFF.

The chain recombines TRBV10-3 with TRBJ1-2; D unclear. Germline V gene data show CDR1 as ENHRY and CDR2 as SYGVKD. With 0 bases removed from V and 7 bases from J, the gap between germline ends came to 12 bases. This CDR3 has 14 residues. This chain's CDR3 is CAISESYLSRGYTF. CDR3 nucleotides: TGTGCCATCAGTGAGTCGTATCTGTCGCGTGGCTACACCTTC.

The gene calls are TRBV7-2 and TRBJ2-7, with TRBD2 as a possible D gene (5 bases). V was cut by 2 bases and J by 3 bases, with 14 bases left in between. Per germline, CDR1 SGHTA and CDR2 FQGNSA. The CDR3 consists of 15 residues. The CDR3, as DNA: TGTGCCAGCAGCTTATCGGGCACCGGGAACTACGAGCAGTACTTC. This encodes CASSLSGTGNYEQYF.

The chain combines TRBV12-5 with TRBJ2-1; D is possibly TRBD2 (6 bases). Germline loops: CDR1 LGHNT, CDR2 FRNRAP. V shed 5 bases and J shed 8 bases, with 25 bases lying between them. This CDR3 region has 17 residues. The CDR3, as DNA: TGTGCTAGTGGTCCGGACCGAAGCGGGCGAAGTAGACATGAGCAGTTCTTC. Translated: CASGPDRSGRSRHEQFF.

The chain is built from TRBV18 and TRBJ1-5, with 9 bases fitting TRBD1. The germline V gene encodes CDR1 KGHSH and CDR2 LQKENI. V lost 6 bases, J lost 1 base, and 10 bases stayed unmatched. The CDR3 length is 17 residues. Written as DNA, the CDR3 is TGTGCCAGCTCGCCGGGACAGGGATTGGTGAGCAATCAGCCCCAGCATTTT. It codes for CASSPGQGLVSNQPQHF.

The chain carries TRBV5-8 and TRBJ2-7; D remains unclear. CDR3 length equals 12 residues. Trimming removed 5 bases from V and 4 bases from J, with 10 bases in between. Germline V lookup: CDR1 SGHTS, CDR2 YDEGEE. The CDR3 DNA is TGTGCCAGCAGTCCCGTTAGATACGAGCAGTACTTC. As protein: CASSPVRYEQYF.

CDR3 nucleotides: TGTGCCAGCAGTGAGCCCTTCCAGGACAGGGGCCACGAGCAGTACTTC. It encodes CASSEPFQDRGHEQYF. The chain uses TRBV25-1 and TRBJ2-7; the match to TRBD1 covers 9 bases. The ends lost 3 bases at V and 5 bases at J; junction bases unmatched: 11. This CDR3 comprises 16 residues. Germline V gene lookup returns CDR1 MGHDK and CDR2 SYGVNS.

This clone occurred a few times. The chain combines TRBV19 with TRBJ1-5; D is unclear. CDR3 size: 14 residues. Germline V CDR1 and CDR2: LNHDA, SQIVND (reference sequence). Trimming took off 7 bases at V and 7 bases at J, with 17 bases between the two ends. CDR3 loop: CASMPASGKQPQHF. Written as DNA, the CDR3 is TGTGCCAGTATGCCGGCCTCGGGGAAACAGCCCCAGCATTTT.

Written as DNA, the CDR3 is TGCGCCAGCAGTGAGACGGCTAGCGGGGGCGAGCAGTACTTC. Amino acids: CASSETASGGEQYF. This chain joins TRBV10-1 and TRBJ2-7; the match to TRBD2 covers 10 bases. The germline CDR1 and CDR2 sequences are WNHNN and SYGVQD (reference sequence). The CDR3 covers 14 residues. V shed 2 bases and J 6 bases; nucleotides not matched to a gene: 4.

This clone was seen just once. The chain carries TRBV6-1 and TRBJ1-1; a weak D match, TRBD1 (6 bases). Looked up from germline, CDR1 is MNHNS and CDR2 is SASEGT. V lost 4 bases to trimming and J lost 4 bases, with 16 bases between them. There are 15 residues in the CDR3. The CDR3 DNA is TGTGCCAGCAGTGGGGCAGGGGTTGGGATCACTGAAGCTTTCTTT. It specifies CASSGAGVGITEAFF.

The rearrangement uses TRBV5-1 and TRBJ2-1; TRBD2 matches 13 bases. Germline CDR1 and CDR2: SGHRS and YFSETQ. The CDR3 is made up of 16 amino acids. The V segment lost 0 bases and the J segment 12 bases; nucleotides outside the gene matches: 9. The CDR3 DNA is TGCGCCAGCAGCTTGGGACTAGCGGGAGGCCTTGGGGTGCAGTTCTTC. It yields the protein CASSLGLAGGLGVQFF.

V is TRBV18 and J is TRBJ2-1, with TRBD2 matching 10 bases. In germline, CDR1 is KGHSH, CDR2 LQKENI. The CDR3 consists of 15 residues. The ends lost 6 bases at V and 11 bases at J; junction bases unmatched: 13. The CDR3 reads CASSPSGRASGKQFF. The CDR3 DNA reads TGTGCCAGCTCGCCAAGCGGGAGGGCCTCAGGGAAGCAGTTCTTC.

This chain uses TRBV9 with TRBJ2-5; the D is unclear. Germline CDR1 SGDLS, CDR2 YYNGEE. V gave up 0 bases and J gave up 1 base, with 13 bases separating them. The CDR3 is made up of 16 amino acids. CDR3: CASSVGASNTQETQYF. CDR3 nucleotide sequence: TGTGCCAGCAGCGTAGGGGCCTCTAATACCCAAGAGACCCAGTACTTC.

The chain joins TRBV7-2 to TRBJ2-7, with D possibly being TRBD2 (5 bases). V was pared by 4 bases and J by 3 bases, with 13 bases between. Germline V CDR1 and CDR2: SGHTA, FQGNSA. The CDR3 loop spans 14 amino acids. The CDR3 coding sequence is TGTGCCAGCAGCTCGCGAGAGGCGGGCTACGAGCAGTACTTC. This codes for CASSSREAGYEQYF.

The J gene is TRBJ1-5, the V gene TRBV5-4; 9 bases are shared with TRBD1. CDR1 SGHNT and CDR2 YYREEE come from the germline V gene (reference sequence). CDR3 length: 14 amino acids. V was pared by 2 bases and J by 7 bases, with 4 bases of the junction left unmatched. The CDR3 loop is CASSLQGARQPQHF. The DNA for the CDR3 is TGTGCCAGCAGCTTACAGGGGGCGAGGCAGCCCCAGCATTTT.

The V gene is TRBV6-5, the J gene TRBJ1-4, with D perhaps matching TRBD1 (6 bases). V shed 5 bases and J shed 5 bases, with 15 bases lying between them. This CDR3 is built from 15 residues. In germline, CDR1 is MNHEY, CDR2 SVGAGI. CDR3 sequence reads: CASSNTGNANEKLFF. CDR3 in DNA: TGTGCCAGCAGTAACACAGGGAACGCGAATGAAAAACTGTTTTTT.

This clone appeared once. The chain couples TRBV7-9 to TRBJ2-7; D unclear. The germline V gene encodes CDR1 SEHNR and CDR2 FQNEAQ (reference sequence). The ends were cut back, 4 bases at V and 2 bases at J, with 21 bases in the middle. CDR3 size: 17 residues. CDR3 in amino acids: CASSSSTSSVIAYEQYF. CDR3 in DNA: TGTGCCAGCAGCTCCTCTACCTCCAGCGTTATCGCCTACGAGCAGTACTTC.

The chain carries TRBV6-1 and TRBJ1-1; 9 bases line up with TRBD1. The CDR3 is made up of 14 amino acids. CDR1 is MNHNS and CDR2 is SASEGT in the germline V gene. J lost 1 base, V lost 3 bases, and 0 bases had no gene match. The CDR3 protein is CASSETGGNTEAFF. CDR3 coding DNA: TGTGCCAGCAGTGAGACAGGGGGGAACACTGAAGCTTTCTTT.